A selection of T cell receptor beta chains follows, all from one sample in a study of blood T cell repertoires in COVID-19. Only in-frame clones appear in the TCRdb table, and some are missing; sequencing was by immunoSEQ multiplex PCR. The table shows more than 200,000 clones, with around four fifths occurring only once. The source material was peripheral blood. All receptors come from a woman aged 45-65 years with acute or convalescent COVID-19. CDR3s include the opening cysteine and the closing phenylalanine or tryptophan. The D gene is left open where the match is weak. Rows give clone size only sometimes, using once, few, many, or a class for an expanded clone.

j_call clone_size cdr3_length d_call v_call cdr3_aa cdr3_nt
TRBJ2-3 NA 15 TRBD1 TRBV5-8 CASSLWGQGTDTQYF TGTGCCAGCAGCCTCTGGGGACAGGGCACAGATACGCAGTATTTT
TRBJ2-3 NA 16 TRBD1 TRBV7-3 CASSPGRMTGTDTQYF TGTGCCAGCAGCCCGGGCCGGATGACAGGGACAGATACGCAGTATTTT
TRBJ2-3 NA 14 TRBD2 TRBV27 CASSPSGLWDTQYF TGTGCCAGCAGTCCCTCGGGACTATGGGATACGCAGTATTTT
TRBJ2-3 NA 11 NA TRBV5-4 CASSFADTQYF TGTGCCAGCAGCTTCGCAGATACGCAGTATTTT
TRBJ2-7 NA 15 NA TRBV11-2 CASRYLAISSYEQYF TGTGCCAGCAGATATCTAGCGATCAGCTCCTACGAGCAGTACTTC
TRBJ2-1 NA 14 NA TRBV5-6 CASSWGGPRNEQFF TGTGCCAGCAGCTGGGGGGGGCCCAGAAATGAGCAGTTCTTC
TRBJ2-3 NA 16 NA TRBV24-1 CATSDLTTGFPDTQYF TGTGCCACCAGTGATCTAACAACAGGCTTCCCAGATACGCAGTATTTT
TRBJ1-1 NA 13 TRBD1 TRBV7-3 CASSPYRGAEAFF TGTGCCAGCAGCCCGTACAGGGGGGCTGAAGCTTTCTTT
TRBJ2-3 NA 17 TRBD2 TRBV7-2 CASSSPGSGRPTDTQYF TGTGCCAGCAGCTCCCCGGGTAGCGGGAGACCTACAGATACGCAGTATTTT
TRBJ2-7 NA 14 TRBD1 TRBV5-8 CASSEKDRSYEQYF TGTGCCAGCAGCGAGAAGGACAGGTCCTACGAGCAGTACTTC
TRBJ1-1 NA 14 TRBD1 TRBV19 CASSLRQGNTEAFF TGTGCCAGTAGTCTTCGACAGGGGAACACTGAAGCTTTCTTT
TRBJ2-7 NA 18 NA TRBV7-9 CASSLDRAGKARSYEQYF TGTGCCAGCAGCTTAGATCGGGCAGGGAAGGCCCGAAGCTACGAGCAGTACTTC
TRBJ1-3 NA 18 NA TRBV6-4 CASSEPNRESVTGNTIYF TGTGCCAGCAGTGAACCAAACAGGGAGTCGGTAACTGGAAACACCATATATTTT
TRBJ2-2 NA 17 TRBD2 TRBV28 CASSLGLAGGGTGELFF TGTGCCAGCAGTTTGGGACTAGCGGGAGGAGGAACCGGGGAGCTGTTTTTT
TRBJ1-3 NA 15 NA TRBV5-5 CASSLVASSGNTIYF TGTGCCAGCAGCTTGGTGGCATCCTCTGGAAACACCATATATTTT
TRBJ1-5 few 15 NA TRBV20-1 CSASPPRAGSQPQHF TGCAGTGCTAGTCCGCCGAGGGCGGGGTCTCAGCCCCAGCATTTT
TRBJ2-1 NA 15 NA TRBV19 CASTPFSPGYNEQFF TGTGCCAGTACCCCATTCTCGCCGGGTTACAATGAGCAGTTCTTC
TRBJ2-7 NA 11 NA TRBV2 CASSVAGEQYF TGTGCCAGCAGTGTCGCAGGCGAGCAGTACTTC
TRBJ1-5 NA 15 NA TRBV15 CATSRTGTKNQPQHF TGTGCCACCAGCAGGACCGGGACAAAGAATCAGCCCCAGCATTTT
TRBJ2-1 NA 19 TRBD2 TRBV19 CASSDVWQGSGRVYNEQFF TGTGCCAGTTCCGACGTGTGGCAGGGGAGCGGGAGAGTCTACAATGAGCAGTTCTTC
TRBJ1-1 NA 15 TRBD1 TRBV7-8 CASSLVGTGGTEAFF TGTGCCAGCAGCTTAGTAGGGACAGGGGGAACTGAAGCTTTCTTT
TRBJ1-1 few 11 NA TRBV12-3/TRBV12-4 CASSPQSEAFF TGTGCCAGCAGCCCACAAAGTGAAGCTTTCTTT
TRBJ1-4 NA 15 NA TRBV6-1 CASSESRGSDEKLFF TGTGCCAGCAGTGAAAGTAGGGGATCCGATGAAAAACTGTTTTTT
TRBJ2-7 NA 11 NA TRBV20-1 CSAMSGYEQYF TGCAGTGCTATGTCAGGATACGAGCAGTACTTC
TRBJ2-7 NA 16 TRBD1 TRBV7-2 CASSLAFGTDSYEQYF TGTGCCAGCAGCTTAGCGTTCGGGACAGACTCCTACGAGCAGTACTTC
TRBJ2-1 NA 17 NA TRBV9 CASSVGSGEAFYNEQFF TGTGCCAGCAGCGTAGGATCGGGGGAGGCCTTCTACAATGAGCAGTTCTTC
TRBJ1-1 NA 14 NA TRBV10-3 CAIMGTGDGTEAFF TGTGCCATCATGGGTACGGGGGACGGCACTGAAGCTTTCTTT
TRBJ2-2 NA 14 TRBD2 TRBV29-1 CSVEPGGMTGELFF TGCAGCGTTGAGCCGGGGGGGATGACCGGGGAGCTGTTTTTT
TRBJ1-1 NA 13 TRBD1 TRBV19 CASSPGGQVEAFF TGTGCCAGTAGTCCCGGGGGACAGGTTGAAGCTTTCTTT
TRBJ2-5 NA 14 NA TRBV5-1 CASNSGPGAETQYF TGCGCCAGTAATAGCGGACCCGGGGCAGAGACCCAGTACTTC
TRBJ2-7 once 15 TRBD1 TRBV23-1 CASSPTGDSPYEQYF TGCGCCAGCAGCCCCACAGGGGATTCTCCCTACGAGCAGTACTTC
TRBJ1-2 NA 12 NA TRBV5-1 CASSFTGNGYTF TGCGCCAGCAGCTTTACAGGGAACGGCTACACCTTC
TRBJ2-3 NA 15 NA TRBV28 CASSPPTGLADTQYF TGTGCCAGCAGTCCGCCGACAGGCTTGGCAGATACGCAGTATTTT
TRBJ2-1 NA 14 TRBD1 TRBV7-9 CASISGGPYNEQFF TGTGCCAGCATCTCAGGGGGACCTTACAATGAGCAGTTCTTC
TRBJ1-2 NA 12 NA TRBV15 CATSGSGGGYTF TGTGCCACCAGCGGATCCGGGGGGGGCTACACCTTC
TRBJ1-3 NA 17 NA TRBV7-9 CASSFGIGTFVGNTIYF TGTGCCAGCAGCTTCGGCATTGGGACATTCGTTGGAAACACCATATATTTT
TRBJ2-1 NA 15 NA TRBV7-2 CASSLDVLTDNEQFF TGTGCCAGCAGCTTAGATGTATTGACAGACAATGAGCAGTTCTTC
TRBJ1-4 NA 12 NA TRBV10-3 CAISEDTEKLFF TGTGCCATCAGTGAGGACACGGAAAAACTGTTTTTT
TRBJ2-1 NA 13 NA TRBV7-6 CASSLAREYEQFF TGTGCCAGCAGCTTAGCACGGGAGTATGAGCAGTTCTTC
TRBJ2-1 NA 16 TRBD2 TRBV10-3 CAISLKAGTRDNEQFF TGTGCCATCAGCCTGAAAGCCGGGACTAGAGACAATGAGCAGTTCTTC
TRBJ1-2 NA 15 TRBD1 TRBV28 CASSPITSTGGGYTF TGTGCCAGCAGTCCAATTACGTCGACAGGGGGCGGCTACACCTTC
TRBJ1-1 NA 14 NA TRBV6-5 CASTIGGGNTEAFF TGTGCCAGCACCATCGGAGGTGGGAACACTGAAGCTTTCTTT
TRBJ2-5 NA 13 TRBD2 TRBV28 CASSLSGRETQYF TGTGCCAGCAGTTTAAGCGGGAGGGAGACCCAGTACTTC